The 21 T cell receptor beta chains below were found in one sample sequenced in a study of blood T cell repertoires in COVID-19. Assay used: immunoSEQ multiplex PCR; TCRdb lists only in-frame clones, some missing. This table has over 150,000 clones, more than 65% appearing once. Input material: peripheral blood. Receptor source: a human donor in a cohort sampled during active COVID-19.

The chain combines TRBV2 with TRBJ2-1; 7 nucleotides agree with TRBD2. J was trimmed by 2 bases and V by 4 bases; bases with no gene match: 5. The CDR3 runs to 15 residues. Germline CDR1 SNHLY, CDR2 FYNNEI. The CDR3 DNA sequence: TGTGCCAGCAGTGTACTAGCGCCGCCCTACAATGAGCAGTTCTTC. It codes for CASSVLAPPYNEQFF.

V gene TRBV12-5 combines with J gene TRBJ2-5; 10 bases map to TRBD1. Germline V gene sequence: CDR1 LGHNT, CDR2 FRNRAP. There are 16 residues in the CDR3. Trimming cost V 2 bases and J 4 bases; bases outside gene matches: 7. The CDR3 region is CASGLSGTGEVETQYF. The CDR3 bases are TGTGCTAGTGGTTTGTCCGGGACAGGGGAAGTAGAGACCCAGTACTTC.

The chain carries TRBV28 and TRBJ1-4; 9 positions agree with TRBD1. Unmatched junction bases numbered 9, after V lost 5 bases and J lost 8 bases. CDR1 is MDHEN and CDR2 is SYDVKM in the germline V gene. CDR3 length: 15 amino acids. The CDR3 DNA is TGTGCCAGCAGTCGGACGACAGGGGGTGGGGAAAAACTGTTTTTT. This gives the protein CASSRTTGGGEKLFF.

The J gene is TRBJ2-1, the V gene TRBV11-1; 9 positions match TRBD2. With 2 bases clipped from V and 8 bases from J, the junction kept 4 bases outside the gene matches. Germline CDR1 SGHAT, CDR2 FQDESV (reference sequence). This CDR3 region has 14 residues. The CDR3 sequence is CASSLLAGMYEQFF. The DNA of the CDR3 is TGTGCCAGCAGCTTACTAGCGGGAATGTATGAGCAGTTCTTC. The entire variable domain, with the rest obtained from reference TRBV11-1 and TRBJ2-1, is as follows: EAEVAQSPRYKITEKSQAVAFWCDPISGHATLYWYRQILGQGPELLVQFQDESVVDDSQLPKDRFSAERLKGVDSTLKIQPAELGDSAMYLCASSLLAGMYEQFFGPGTRLTVL.

This chain joins TRBV4-1 and TRBJ2-1, with 16 bases matching TRBD2. Trimming cost V 4 bases and J 4 bases; bases outside gene matches: 13. The CDR3 has 20 residues. CDR1 is MGHRA and CDR2 is YSYEKL in the germline V gene. CDR3 sequence reads: CASSPGLAGGGNHRYNEQFF. CDR3 bases: TGCGCCAGCAGCCCGGGACTAGCGGGGGGGGGAAACCATAGGTACAATGAGCAGTTCTTC.

This sequence joins TRBV18 and TRBJ1-3, with no clear D. The CDR3 is made up of 16 amino acids. Germline-derived CDR1 and CDR2 are KGHSH and LQKENI. Trimming removed 0 bases from V and 0 bases from J, with 9 bases in between. The CDR3 spells CASSPPGRSSGNTIYF. CDR3 nucleotides: TGTGCCAGCTCACCACCTGGCCGGAGCTCTGGAAACACCATATATTTT.

Regarding this clone: Other DNA sequences within the sample encode an identical CDR3. The CDR3: CASSGRTGEETQYF. CDR3 sequence (DNA): TGCGCCAGCAGCGGGCGGACAGGGGAAGAGACCCAGTACTTC. This chain connects TRBV5-1 to TRBJ2-5; 9 bases agree with TRBD1. Trimming at V came to 4 bases and at J to 3 bases, leaving 4 bases not matched to a gene. The CDR3 length is 14 residues. Germline CDR1 SGHRS, CDR2 YFSETQ.

The V and J genes are TRBV6-6 and TRBJ1-3; no firm D call. Germline assignment: CDR1 MNHNY and CDR2 SVGAGI (reference sequence). V lost 0 bases to trimming and J lost 8 bases, with 11 bases between them. CDR3 length: 14 amino acids. The CDR3 loop is CASSYSRGTDTIYF. DNA for the CDR3: TGTGCCAGCAGTTACTCCCGGGGTACGGACACCATATATTTT.

This chain joins TRBV3-1 (or the pseudogene TRBV3-2) and TRBJ2-2; 15 bases align to TRBD2. The CDR3 is 17 residues long. J was trimmed by 4 bases and V by 3 bases; bases with no gene match: 3. Per the germline V gene, CDR1 is LGHDT and CDR2 is YNNKEL (reference sequence). CDR3: CASSQGLAGGITGELFF. The CDR3 region has the DNA TGTGCCAGCAGCCAGGGACTAGCGGGAGGTATCACCGGGGAGCTGTTTTTT.

This clone occurred once. The V gene is TRBV28, the J gene TRBJ1-3; TRBD1 agrees at 9 bases. The junction had 6 bases not matched to a gene; V was cut back by 5 bases and J by 4 bases. Germline CDR1 and CDR2: MDHEN and SYDVKM. This CDR3 comprises 15 residues. The CDR3 coding sequence is TGTGCCAGCAGTCTACAGGGGGCGCGAGGAAACACCATATATTTT. The encoded protein is CASSLQGARGNTIYF.

CDR3 DNA: TGTGCCAGCTCACCTGGAAAGAGGCAGAGGAACACTGAAGCTTTCTTT. It specifies CASSPGKRQRNTEAFF. The V call is TRBV18, the J call TRBJ1-1; no clear D. Germline V lookup: CDR1 KGHSH, CDR2 LQKENI. Trimming shortened V by 3 bases and J by 1 base, and 15 bases separated the two germline ends. CDR3 length equals 16 residues. Drawing the rest from reference TRBV18 and TRBJ1-1, the complete variable domain is NAGVMQNPRHLVRRRGQEARLRCSPMKGHSHVYWYRQLPEEGLKFMVYLQKENIIDESGMPKERFSAEFPKEGPSILRIQQVVRGDSAAYFCASSPGKRQRNTEAFFGQGTRLTVV.

The chain has TRBV7-6 and TRBJ2-7, with D maybe TRBD1 (7 bases). The V gene lost 1 base and the J gene lost 1 base, with 11 bases spanning the gap. CDR3 length: 15 amino acids. Germline V gives CDR1 SGHVS, CDR2 FNYEAQ. The CDR3 loop is CASSLGQGGSYEQYF. CDR3 sequence (DNA): TGTGCCAGCAGCTTAGGGCAGGGGGGATCCTACGAGCAGTACTTC.

This clone showed up just a few times. The chain combines TRBV28 with TRBJ2-2, with 10 bases matching TRBD2. J gave up 1 base and V 7 bases, and 9 bases lay outside the gene matches. The CDR3 spans 17 residues. CDR1 is MDHEN and CDR2 is SYDVKM in the germline V gene. CDR3 DNA: TGTGCCAGCACCGGCATAGCGGGAGGTAGGAACACCGGGGAGCTGTTTTTT. Amino acids: CASTGIAGGRNTGELFF. The full variable domain, completed using reference TRBV28 and TRBJ2-2, is DVKVTQSSRYLVKRTGEKVFLECVQDMDHENMFWYRQDPGLGLRLIYFSYDVKMKEKGDIPEGYSVSREKKERFSLILESASTNQTSMYLCASTGIAGGRNTGELFFGEGSRLTVL.

This clone was seen just once. The CDR3 region has the DNA TGTGCCACCTCCGATACGTCGGCGGGAGGCAACAATGAGCAGTTCTTC. Amino acids: CATSDTSAGGNNEQFF. The rearrangement links TRBV24-1 to TRBJ2-1; 8 bases agree with TRBD2. Germline-derived CDR1 and CDR2 are KGHDR and SFDVKD. This CDR3 has 16 residues. J lost 5 bases, V lost 9 bases, and 14 bases had no gene match.

The V call is TRBV6-2 or TRBV6-3, the J call TRBJ2-7; D is perhaps TRBD2 (6 bases). The CDR3 is made up of 12 amino acids. V lost 2 bases and J lost 6, with 8 bases in between. Germline assignment: CDR1 MNHEY and CDR2 SVGEGT. In nucleotides, the CDR3 is TGTGCCAGCAGTTACCAGGGACTCGAGCAGTACTTC. Translating gives CASSYQGLEQYF.

V is TRBV18 and J is TRBJ2-1; possibly TRBD1 for D (5 bases). CDR1 is KGHSH and CDR2 is LQKENI in the germline V gene. The V end was cut by 6 bases, the J end by 7 bases, with 16 bases between. CDR3 length: 14 residues. CDR3 nucleotide sequence: TGTGCCAGCTCCGCCGGAGTCAGGGTGAATGAGCAGTTCTTC. It yields the protein CASSAGVRVNEQFF. Filled out from reference TRBV18 and TRBJ2-1, the complete variable domain reads NAGVMQNPRHLVRRRGQEARLRCSPMKGHSHVYWYRQLPEEGLKFMVYLQKENIIDESGMPKERFSAEFPKEGPSILRIQQVVRGDSAAYFCASSAGVRVNEQFFGPGTRLTVL.

The V and J genes are TRBV3-1 (or the pseudogene TRBV3-2) and TRBJ1-1, with D possibly matching TRBD1 (6 bases). The germline gives CDR1 LGHDT, CDR2 YNNKEL (reference sequence). The CDR3 loop spans 15 amino acids. The germline V and J ends were trimmed by 4 bases and 0 bases, with 12 bases remaining between them. This CDR3 reads CASSPSPGVNTEAFF. In DNA form, the CDR3 reads TGTGCCAGCAGCCCTTCACCAGGGGTGAACACTGAAGCTTTCTTT.

The V and J genes are TRBV24-1 and TRBJ1-4; 10 nucleotides match TRBD1. V lost 4 bases to trimming and J lost 8 bases; unmatched junction nucleotides: 6. This CDR3 has 15 residues. Germline V gene lookup returns CDR1 KGHDR and CDR2 SFDVKD. The CDR3 loop reads CATSEAGTGDEKLFF. The CDR3 nucleotides read TGTGCCACCAGTGAGGCCGGGACAGGGGACGAAAAACTGTTTTTT.

This chain uses TRBV7-9 with TRBJ2-5; TRBD2 matches 10 bases. The CDR3 runs 14 residues. After removal of 5 bases from V and 7 bases from J, the junction contained 7 bases not matched to a gene. The germline CDR1 and CDR2 sequences are SEHNR and FQNEAQ (reference sequence). CDR3 region: CASSLGTSEVTQYF. The DNA for the CDR3 is TGTGCCAGCAGCCTAGGGACTAGCGAAGTGACCCAGTACTTC.

The chain joins TRBV7-2 to TRBJ2-1; 9 bases are shared with TRBD1. After removal of 2 bases from V and 6 bases from J, the junction contained 5 bases not matched to a gene. Germline V lookup: CDR1 SGHTA, CDR2 FQGNSA. CDR3 length: 15 residues. The CDR3 is CASSLWTGVPNEQFF. The CDR3 region has the DNA TGTGCCAGCAGCTTATGGACAGGGGTGCCCAATGAGCAGTTCTTC. The entire variable domain, with the rest obtained from reference TRBV7-2 and TRBJ2-1, is as follows: GAGVSQSPSNKVTEKGKDVELRCDPISGHTALYWYRQSLGQGLEFLIYFQGNSAPDKSGLPSDRFSAERTGGSVSTLTIQRTQQEDSAVYLCASSLWTGVPNEQFFGPGTRLTVL.

The chain joins TRBV6-1 to TRBJ1-2; D ambiguous. Germline CDR1 MNHNS, CDR2 SASEGT. The CDR3 has 12 residues. Trimming took off 3 bases at V and 8 bases at J, with 10 bases between the two ends. CDR3 in amino acids: CASSEMLEGYTF. The CDR3 coding sequence is TGTGCCAGCAGTGAGATGTTGGAGGGCTACACCTTC.